Each of the 4 T cell receptor beta chains below was sequenced from the same sample in a study of T cells in Graves' hyperthyroidism and ophthalmopathy. RNA transcripts yielded amplified TCR beta CDR3 regions. The study used the HTBI primer set for a first-round RT-PCR of the TCR CDR3. MiXCR was run by TCRdb on the multiplex PCR reads, yielding one entry per CDR3 protein. The sample has fewer than 650,000 distinct CDR3 sequences, 13% to 15% seen once. The sequenced material came from blood. The receptor set was obtained from a woman aged 18-29 years with Graves' ophthalmopathy.

This clonotype was picked up many times. The chain employs TRBV2 and TRBJ2-4, with a tentative D call TRBD1 (6 bases). CDR1 is SNHLY, CDR2 FYNNEI, per germline. The CDR3 extends over 16 amino acids. V lost 2 bases and J 2 bases, leaving 13 bases between the germline ends. CDR3 DNA sequence: TGTGCCAGCAGTGAATGGGCAGGGGATACCAAAAACATTCAGTACTTC. It codes for CASSEWAGDTKNIQYF.

This clonotype was detected many times. A much larger clone differs from this one at a single base, so this may be a read error. The chain joins TRBV11-2 to TRBJ2-7, with 9 bases matching TRBD1. The CDR3 has 16 amino acids. The germline gives CDR1 SGHAT, CDR2 FQNNGV. The CDR3 loop is CASSTLQGAGSYGQYF. The CDR3 DNA reads as TGTGCCAGCAGCACCCTACAGGGGGCAGGCTCCTACGGGCAGTACTTC.

The sample holds many counts of this clonotype. The V gene is TRBV20-1, the J gene TRBJ2-1, with 11 bases fitting TRBD2. The germline CDR1 and CDR2 sequences are DFQATT and SNEGSKA (reference sequence). V trimming: 5 bases; J trimming: 6 bases; junction bases outside the gene matches: 6. The CDR3 is 14 amino acids. The CDR3 sequence: CSAHGTSGSNEQFF. CDR3 in DNA: TGCAGTGCTCACGGGACTAGCGGTTCCAATGAGCAGTTCTTC.

This clonotype was seen ten or more times. CDR3 residues: CASSQPTPHEQYF. CDR3 DNA sequence: TGTGCCAGCAGTCAACCGACCCCACACGAGCAGTACTTC. This rearrangement joins TRBV6-2 or TRBV6-3 to TRBJ2-7; no firm D call. The CDR3 contains 13 residues. V was pared by 5 bases and J by 5 bases, with 13 bases between. The germline V gene encodes CDR1 MNHEY and CDR2 SVGEGT.